Described below is a single TCR beta chain sequence and its context. Its specificity is unknown. The data originate from a study of cytomegalovirus exposure and HLA in healthy donors. General study findings and limits: Later, an analysis showed that TCR beta chains associated with HLA were more clonally expanded than others that were equally common.

PCR involved 60 Vbeta and 13 Jbeta primers. The repertoire was sequenced with immunoSEQ multiplex PCR; TCRdb's copy has only in-frame clones and lacks some. The sample totals more than 95,000 clones. CDR3 length: 15 amino acids. Germline values: CDR1 ENHRY, CDR2 SYGVKD. J gave up 15 bases and V 4 bases, and 14 bases lay outside the gene matches. This chain connects TRBV10-3 to TRBJ2-1, with TRBD1 identical over 11 bases. Sequencing was done on a sample of PBMCs. The TCR originated in a man aged 35-49 years in good health and CMV-seronegative. CDR3 DNA sequence: TGTGCCATCAGTGCCGGGACAGGGGGGGGGTACGAGGTGTTCTTC. The encoded protein is CAISAGTGGGYEVFF.